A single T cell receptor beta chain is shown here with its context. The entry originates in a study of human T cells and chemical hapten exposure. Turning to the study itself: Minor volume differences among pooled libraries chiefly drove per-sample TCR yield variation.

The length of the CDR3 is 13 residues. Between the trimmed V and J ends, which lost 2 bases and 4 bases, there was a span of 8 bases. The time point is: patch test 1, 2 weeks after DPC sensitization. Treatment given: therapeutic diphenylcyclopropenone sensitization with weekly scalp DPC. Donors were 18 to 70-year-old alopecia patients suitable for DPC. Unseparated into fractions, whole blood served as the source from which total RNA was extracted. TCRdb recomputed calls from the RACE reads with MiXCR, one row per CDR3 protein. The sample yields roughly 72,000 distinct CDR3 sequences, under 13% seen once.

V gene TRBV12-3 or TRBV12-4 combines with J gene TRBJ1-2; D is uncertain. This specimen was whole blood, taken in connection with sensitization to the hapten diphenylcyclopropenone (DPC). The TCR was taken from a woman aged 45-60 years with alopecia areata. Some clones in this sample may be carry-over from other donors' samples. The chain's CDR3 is CASSLIVGYGYTF. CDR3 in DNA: TGTGCCAGCAGTTTAATAGTGGGCTATGGCTACACCTTC.